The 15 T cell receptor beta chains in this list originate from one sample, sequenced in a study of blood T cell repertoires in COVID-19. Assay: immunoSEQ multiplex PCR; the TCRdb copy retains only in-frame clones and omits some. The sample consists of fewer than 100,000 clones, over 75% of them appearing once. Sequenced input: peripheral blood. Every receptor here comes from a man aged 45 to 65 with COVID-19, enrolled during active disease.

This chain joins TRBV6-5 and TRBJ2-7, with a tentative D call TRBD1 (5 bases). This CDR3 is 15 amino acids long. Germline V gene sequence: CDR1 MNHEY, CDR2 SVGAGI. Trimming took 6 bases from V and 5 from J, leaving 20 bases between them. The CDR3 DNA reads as TGTGCCAGCAGCGGCATTCAGGGAAGGAAAAACGAGCAGTACTTC. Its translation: CASSGIQGRKNEQYF.

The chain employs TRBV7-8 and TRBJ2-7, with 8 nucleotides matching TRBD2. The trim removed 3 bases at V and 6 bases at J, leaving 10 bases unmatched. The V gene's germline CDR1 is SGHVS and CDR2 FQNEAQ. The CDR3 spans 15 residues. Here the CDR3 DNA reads TGTGCCAGCAGCTTTTCGGGAGGGTTTTTGGGCGAGCAGTACTTC. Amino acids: CASSFSGGFLGEQYF.

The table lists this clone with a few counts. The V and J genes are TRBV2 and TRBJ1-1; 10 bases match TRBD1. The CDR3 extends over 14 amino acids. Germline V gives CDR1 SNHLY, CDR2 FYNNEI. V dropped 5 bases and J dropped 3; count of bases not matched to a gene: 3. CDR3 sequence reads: CASSRQGAYTEAFF. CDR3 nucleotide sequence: TGTGCCAGCAGTAGACAGGGGGCTTACACTGAAGCTTTCTTT.

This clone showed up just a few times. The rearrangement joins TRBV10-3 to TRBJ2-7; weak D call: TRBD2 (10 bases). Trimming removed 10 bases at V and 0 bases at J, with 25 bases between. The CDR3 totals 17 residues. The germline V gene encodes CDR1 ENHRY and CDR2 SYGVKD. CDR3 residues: CATQGAVAGGSSYEQYF. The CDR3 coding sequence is TGTGCCACACAGGGGGCCGTAGCGGGAGGTAGCTCCTACGAGCAGTACTTC.

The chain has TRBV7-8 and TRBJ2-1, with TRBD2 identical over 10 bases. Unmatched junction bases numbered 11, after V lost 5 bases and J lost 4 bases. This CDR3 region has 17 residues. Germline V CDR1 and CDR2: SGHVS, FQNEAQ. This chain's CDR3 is CASSVSQAGGPYNEQFF. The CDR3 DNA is TGTGCCAGCAGCGTAAGTCAAGCGGGAGGGCCGTACAATGAGCAGTTCTTC.

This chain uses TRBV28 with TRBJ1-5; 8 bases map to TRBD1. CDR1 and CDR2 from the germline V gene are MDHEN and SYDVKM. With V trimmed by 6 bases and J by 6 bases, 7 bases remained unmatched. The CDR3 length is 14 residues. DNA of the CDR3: TGTGCCAGCAGCCCGGCAGGGGGCCCTCAGCCCCAGCATTTT. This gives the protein CASSPAGGPQPQHF.

The CDR3 reads CASSPGTGWTGELFF. The CDR3 DNA reads TGTGCCAGCTCACCTGGGACAGGGTGGACCGGGGAGCTGTTTTTT. This chain uses TRBV18 with TRBJ2-2; TRBD1 matches 9 bases. Germline V gene sequence: CDR1 KGHSH, CDR2 LQKENI. Trimming at V came to 3 bases and at J to 5 bases, leaving 4 bases not matched to a gene. The CDR3 covers 15 residues.

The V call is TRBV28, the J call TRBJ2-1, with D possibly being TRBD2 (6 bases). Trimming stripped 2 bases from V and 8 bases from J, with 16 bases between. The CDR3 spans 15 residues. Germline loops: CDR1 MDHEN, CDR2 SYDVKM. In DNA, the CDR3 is TGTGCCAGCAGTTTAAGTTACGGGAGAGTCTATGAGCAGTTCTTC. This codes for CASSLSYGRVYEQFF.

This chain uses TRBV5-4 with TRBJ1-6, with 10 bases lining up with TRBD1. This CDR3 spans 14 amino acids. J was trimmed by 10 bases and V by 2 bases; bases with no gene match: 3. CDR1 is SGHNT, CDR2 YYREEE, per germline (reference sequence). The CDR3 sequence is CASSFDRGQSPLHF. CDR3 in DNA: TGTGCCAGCAGCTTTGACAGGGGGCAATCACCCCTCCACTTT. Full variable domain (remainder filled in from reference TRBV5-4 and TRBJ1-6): ETGVTQSPTHLIKTRGQQVTLRCSSQSGHNTVSWYQQALGQGPQFIFQYYREEENGRGNFPPRFSGLQFPNYSSELNVNALELDDSALYLCASSFDRGQSPLHFGNGTRLTVT.

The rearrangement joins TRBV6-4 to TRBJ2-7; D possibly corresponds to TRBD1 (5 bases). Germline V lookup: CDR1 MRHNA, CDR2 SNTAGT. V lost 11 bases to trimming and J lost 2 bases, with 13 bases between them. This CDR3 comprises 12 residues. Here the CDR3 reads CAFRGPPYEQYF. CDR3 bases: TGTGCCTTTAGGGGCCCTCCCTACGAGCAGTACTTC.

CDR3 bases: TGTGCCACCAGCAGTAGGACAGGGAGCTACGAGCAGTACTTC. It yields the protein CATSSRTGSYEQYF. The chain combines TRBV15 with TRBJ2-7, with 8 bases matching TRBD1. V shed 3 bases and J 3 bases; nucleotides not matched to a gene: 4. Germline V gene sequence: CDR1 LNHNV, CDR2 YYDKDF (reference sequence). The CDR3 consists of 14 residues.

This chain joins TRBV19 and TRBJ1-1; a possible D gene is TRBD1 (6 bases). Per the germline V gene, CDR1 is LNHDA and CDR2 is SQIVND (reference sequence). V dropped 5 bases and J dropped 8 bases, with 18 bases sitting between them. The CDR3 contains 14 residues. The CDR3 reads CASSRGRGGAEAFF. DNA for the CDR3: TGTGCCAGTAGTCGGGGAAGGGGGGGAGCAGAAGCTTTCTTT.

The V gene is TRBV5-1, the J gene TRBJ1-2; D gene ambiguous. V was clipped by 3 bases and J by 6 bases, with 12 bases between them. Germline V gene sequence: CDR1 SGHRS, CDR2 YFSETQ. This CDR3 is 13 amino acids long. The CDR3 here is CASSSRTMDGYTF. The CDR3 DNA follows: TGCGCCAGCAGCTCGAGGACTATGGATGGCTACACCTTC.

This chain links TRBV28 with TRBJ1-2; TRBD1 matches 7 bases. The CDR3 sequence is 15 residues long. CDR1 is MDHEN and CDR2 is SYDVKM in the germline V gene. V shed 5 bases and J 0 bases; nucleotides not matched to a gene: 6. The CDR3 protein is CASSPLDRSNYGYTF. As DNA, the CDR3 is TGTGCCAGCAGTCCACTGGACAGGTCTAACTATGGCTACACCTTC.

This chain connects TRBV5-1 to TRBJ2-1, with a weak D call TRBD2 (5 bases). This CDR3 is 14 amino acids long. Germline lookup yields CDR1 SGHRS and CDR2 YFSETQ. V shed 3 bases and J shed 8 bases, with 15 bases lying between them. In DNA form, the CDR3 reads TGCGCCAGCAGCTCGAGGGTTTTTAAGGATGAGCAGTTCTTC. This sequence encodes CASSSRVFKDEQFF.